One and the same sample provided the 28 T cell receptor beta chains below, sequenced in a study of OX40 agonist ivuxolimab in advanced cancers. Generated by immunoSEQ multiplex PCR, the TCRdb table keeps only in-frame clones and is missing some. The repertoire holds under 40,000 clones, with around 81% as singletons. The material sequenced was CD4+ or CD8+ T cells sorted from blood, taken in a trial of the OX40 agonist ivuxolimab. Receptor source: an adult with an advanced solid tumor such as melanoma, head and neck, liver or kidney cancer.

The chain combines TRBV5-1 with TRBJ1-4; D gene ambiguous. This CDR3 is 14 amino acids long. Germline CDR1 is SGHRS and CDR2 is YFSETQ. Deletions cut 7 bases from V and 0 bases from J, with 10 bases between. In nucleotides, the CDR3 is TGCGCCAGCCGTCCGGAGCCAACTAATGAAAAACTGTTTTTT. Its protein is CASRPEPTNEKLFF. Using reference TRBV5-1 and TRBJ1-4 for the parts outside the CDR3, the full variable domain is KAGVTQTPRYLIKTRGQQVTLSCSPISGHRSVSWYQQTPGQGLQFLFEYFSETQRNKGNFPGRFSGRQFSNSRSEMNVSTLELGDSALYLCASRPEPTNEKLFFGSGTQLSVL.

The chain has TRBV10-3 and TRBJ2-5; D may be TRBD2 (5 bases). The V end was cut by 4 bases, the J end by 4 bases, with 16 bases between. CDR1 ENHRY and CDR2 SYGVKD come from the germline V gene. The CDR3 sequence is 15 residues long. The CDR3 spells CAISASGEGGETQYF. For the CDR3, the DNA is TGTGCCATCAGTGCCAGCGGAGAGGGTGGAGAGACCCAGTACTTC.

The J gene is TRBJ2-2, the V gene TRBV10-3, with D perhaps matching TRBD1 (6 bases). Trimming left V 5 bases short and J 4 bases short, with 11 bases between. The CDR3 extends over 14 amino acids. Germline CDR1 ENHRY, CDR2 SYGVKD. CDR3 loop: CAISSLDSTGELFF. The CDR3, as DNA: TGTGCCATCAGTAGCCTGGACAGCACCGGGGAGCTGTTTTTT.

This chain links TRBV29-1 with TRBJ2-4; 7 bases align to TRBD1. The CDR3 runs 12 residues. Germline V gene data show CDR1 as SQVTM and CDR2 as ANQGSEA. J gave up 10 bases and V 2 bases, and 5 bases lay outside the gene matches. The CDR3 sequence: CSVESGGDIQYF. The CDR3 DNA reads TGCAGCGTTGAATCAGGGGGAGATATTCAGTACTTC.

In its sample, this clone was seen once. The CDR3 protein is CSVDGGFSTDTQYF. CDR3 coding DNA: TGCAGCGTTGATGGGGGCTTTAGCACAGATACGCAGTATTTT. V usage is TRBV29-1 and J usage is TRBJ2-3; D might be TRBD1 (6 bases). The length of the CDR3 is 14 residues. Per germline, CDR1 SQVTM and CDR2 ANQGSEA. Trimming left V 3 bases short and J 0 bases short, with 10 bases between.

This clone appeared a few times. The J gene is TRBJ1-4, the V gene TRBV13; D possibly corresponds to TRBD1 (6 bases). Germline V gives CDR1 PRHDT, CDR2 FYEKMQ (reference sequence). V lost 1 base, J lost 0 bases, and 6 bases lay in between. This CDR3 comprises 15 residues. The CDR3 spells CASSLAGATNEKLFF. Written as DNA, the CDR3 is TGTGCCAGCAGCTTAGCAGGGGCAACTAATGAAAAACTGTTTTTT. Full variable domain (remainder filled in from reference TRBV13 and TRBJ1-4): AAGVIQSPRHLIKEKRETATLKCYPIPRHDTVYWYQQGPGQDPQFLISFYEKMQSDKGSIPDRFSAQQFSDYHSELNMSSLELGDSALYFCASSLAGATNEKLFFGSGTQLSVL.

The V and J genes are TRBV7-8 and TRBJ2-5; 7 positions agree with TRBD1. V gave up 1 base and J gave up 5 bases; unmatched junction bases: 4. Germline V gene sequence: CDR1 SGHVS, CDR2 FQNEAQ. The CDR3 is made up of 14 amino acids. DNA for the CDR3: TGTGCCAGCAGCTTAGTGGGACAGAGGGAGACCCAGTACTTC. This codes for CASSLVGQRETQYF.

J is TRBJ2-3 and V is TRBV4-1; D uncertain. Trimming shortened V by 4 bases and J by 0 bases, and 11 bases separated the two germline ends. The CDR3 spans 15 residues. Germline V gene data show CDR1 as MGHRA and CDR2 as YSYEKL. The CDR3 nucleotides are TGCGCCAGCAGCCTCCTGGACCCAAGCACAGATACGCAGTATTTT. Its translation is CASSLLDPSTDTQYF.

The chain joins TRBV7-2 to TRBJ1-5; D gene unclear. The V end lost 5 bases, the J end lost 7 bases, and 12 bases lay between the germline ends. Germline lookup yields CDR1 SGHTA and CDR2 FQGNSA. The CDR3 sequence is 13 residues long. CDR3 residues: CASSPDVEQPQHF. As DNA, the CDR3 is TGTGCCAGCAGCCCAGACGTGGAACAGCCCCAGCATTTT.

The chain is built from TRBV28 and TRBJ2-7; D is perhaps TRBD2 (5 bases). Trimming shortened V by 7 bases and J by 7 bases, and 14 bases separated the two germline ends. The germline V gene has CDR1 MDHEN and CDR2 SYDVKM. The CDR3 is made up of 12 amino acids. Here the CDR3 DNA reads TGTGCCAGCAAATCCAGGCCGGGGGAGCAGTACTTC. This gives the protein CASKSRPGEQYF.

The chain is built from TRBV21-1 and TRBJ2-5; TRBD1, the table's D call, lacks a check against the DNA. TRBV21-1 is a pseudogene segment. This CDR3 has 16 residues. For the CDR3, the DNA is TGTGCCAGCAGCTCCGACCGGACAGGGGTAGCAGAGACCCAGTACTTC. Its translation: CASSSDRTGVAETQYF.

Sample share makes this clone medium-sized. CDR3 DNA: TGTGCCAGCAGCGCAGACCCGAACACTGAAGCTTTCTTT. Translated, it gives CASSADPNTEAFF. The V gene is TRBV7-3, the J gene TRBJ1-1; D unclear. Germline CDR1 reads SGHTA; CDR2 reads FQGTGA. The CDR3 runs to 13 residues. V lost 5 bases to trimming and J lost 1 base, with 8 bases between them.

A few counts support this clone. The chain links TRBV29-1 to TRBJ2-1; D is ambiguous. Looked up from germline, CDR1 is SQVTM and CDR2 is ANQGSEA. The ends were cut back, 3 bases at V and 0 bases at J, with 9 bases in the middle. The CDR3 consists of 14 residues. The CDR3 nucleotides read TGCAGCGTTGATTTAAGGAGCTCCTACAATGAGCAGTTCTTC. It encodes CSVDLRSSYNEQFF.

The chain recombines TRBV7-8 with TRBJ2-5, with D unresolved. V lost 7 bases, J lost 5 bases, and 14 bases lay in between. The CDR3 sequence is 13 residues long. In germline, CDR1 is SGHVS, CDR2 FQNEAQ. The CDR3 DNA reads TGTGCCAGCACGGCGGCAGTGTGGGAGACCCAGTACTTC. Translated: CASTAAVWETQYF.

This clone showed up just a few times. The chain combines TRBV21-1 with TRBJ2-7; the listed D gene, TRBD2, was not tested against the DNA. TRBV21-1 is a recognized pseudogene. CDR3 length equals 13 residues. Written as DNA, the CDR3 is TGTGCCAGCAGCAATAACGGCTCCTACGAGCAGTACTTC. Residues: CASSNNGSYEQYF.

The count of this clone is one. The rearrangement joins TRBV5-1 to TRBJ1-1; tentative D call: TRBD1 (5 bases). This CDR3 is 16 amino acids long. The germline CDR1 and CDR2 sequences are SGHRS and YFSETQ. Trimming took off 4 bases at V and 2 bases at J, with 18 bases between the two ends. The CDR3 spells CASSPAQSGGNTEAFF. The CDR3 bases are TGCGCCAGCAGCCCTGCTCAATCTGGGGGAAACACTGAAGCTTTCTTT.

The V and J genes are TRBV18 and TRBJ1-1, with unresolved D. Germline V gene data show CDR1 as KGHSH and CDR2 as LQKENI. Trimming stripped 3 bases from V and 3 bases from J, with 8 bases between. The CDR3 totals 13 residues. CDR3 sequence: CASSPGRDTEAFF. The CDR3 bases are TGTGCCAGCTCACCCGGACGGGACACTGAAGCTTTCTTT.

This clone was seen only a few times. Likely a read error: the CDR3 ends without its conserved phenylalanine or tryptophan. Because the CDR3's place on the DNA is in doubt, the DNA is left out and the CDR3 is given as listed by TCRdb. The genes are TRBV19 and TRBJ1-2; the table's D gene call, TRBD1, was not cross checked with the DNA. The CDR3 is 11 amino acids in total, end residues counted. Germline V gives CDR1 LNHDA, CDR2 SQIVND (reference sequence). This CDR3 is CASSQEGRSYI.

This clone counts as medium-sized (0.01 to 0.1%). The J gene is TRBJ1-6, the V gene TRBV14; D unclear. The germline V gene has CDR1 SGHDN and CDR2 FVKESK. This CDR3 region has 14 residues. V lost 5 bases to trimming and J lost 7 bases, with 12 bases between them. In DNA, the CDR3 is TGTGCCAGCAGCGTCTGGGGTGTAAATTCACCCCTCCACTTT. Protein: CASSVWGVNSPLHF.

This clone has just one count. The chain links TRBV7-3 to TRBJ2-5; a possible D gene is TRBD1 (5 bases). V was clipped by 4 bases and J by 4 bases, with 13 bases between them. Germline assignment: CDR1 SGHTA and CDR2 FQGTGA. The CDR3 sequence is 14 residues long. The CDR3 loop reads CASSSSAQGETQYF. CDR3 sequence (DNA): TGTGCCAGCAGCTCCTCAGCTCAGGGAGAGACCCAGTACTTC.

The chain combines TRBV6-1 with TRBJ2-7; D is unclear. Germline V gene data show CDR1 as MNHNS and CDR2 as SASEGT. Trimming shortened V by 0 bases and J by 0 bases, and 9 bases separated the two germline ends. The CDR3 has 15 amino acids. CDR3 DNA: TGTGCCAGCAGTGAAGCTGGCAGCAGCTCCTACGAGCAGTACTTC. It is translated as CASSEAGSSSYEQYF.

This clone has just a few counts. This rearrangement joins TRBV14 to TRBJ1-1; the match to TRBD1 covers 8 bases. CDR3 length equals 16 residues. CDR1 and CDR2 (germline): SGHDN, FVKESK. V shed 4 bases, J shed 0 bases, and the junction held 7 bases outside the gene matches. The DNA of the CDR3 is TGTGCCAGCAGCCCAAGACAGGGGCGAATGAACACTGAAGCTTTCTTT. Encoded protein: CASSPRQGRMNTEAFF.

The chain is built from TRBV11-2 and TRBJ2-1, with TRBD2 as a possible D gene (7 bases). This CDR3 has 14 residues. The V gene's germline CDR1 is SGHAT and CDR2 FQNNGV. V was trimmed by 3 bases and J by 6 bases, leaving 12 bases between them. CDR3 sequence: CASSFAGARNEQFF. DNA of the CDR3: TGTGCCAGCAGCTTTGCGGGGGCCCGCAATGAGCAGTTCTTC.

This clone was counted between two and nine times. The chain uses TRBV11-2 and TRBJ2-3; 7 positions agree with TRBD2. This CDR3 comprises 15 residues. Trimming removed 3 bases from V and 2 bases from J; junction bases left unmatched: 5. Germline V lookup: CDR1 SGHAT, CDR2 FQNNGV. The CDR3 DNA is TGTGCCAGCAGCTTCACAGCGGGGTACACAGATACGCAGTATTTT. It codes for CASSFTAGYTDTQYF.

The V call is TRBV7-3, the J call TRBJ2-1; TRBD1 matches 9 bases. This CDR3 has 14 residues. V lost 6 bases and J lost 3; bases outside the gene matches: 3. The germline gives CDR1 SGHTA, CDR2 FQGTGA. The CDR3 protein is CASREGQGYNEQFF. The CDR3 DNA sequence: TGTGCCAGCAGGGAGGGACAGGGCTACAATGAGCAGTTCTTC. Full variable domain (missing parts from reference TRBV7-3 and TRBJ2-1): GAGVSQTPSNKVTEKGKYVELRCDPISGHTALYWYRQSLGQGPEFLIYFQGTGAADDSGLPNDRFFAVRPEGSVSTLKIQRTERGDSAVYLCASREGQGYNEQFFGPGTRLTVL.

This chain connects TRBV28 to TRBJ2-5, with D perhaps matching TRBD2 (7 bases). The CDR3 runs to 15 residues. Germline CDR1 reads MDHEN; CDR2 reads SYDVKM. V was pared by 2 bases and J by 1 base, with 11 bases between. In DNA form, the CDR3 reads TGTGCCAGCAGTTTAACAGGGAGGGCCCAAGAGACCCAGTACTTC. This gives the protein CASSLTGRAQETQYF. The whole variable domain, remainder taken from reference TRBV28 and TRBJ2-5, is DVKVTQSSRYLVKRTGEKVFLECVQDMDHENMFWYRQDPGLGLRLIYFSYDVKMKEKGDIPEGYSVSREKKERFSLILESASTNQTSMYLCASSLTGRAQETQYFGPGTRLLVL.

V is TRBV30 and J is TRBJ2-4; no reliable D call. Deletions cut 0 bases from V and 3 bases from J, with 15 bases between. CDR3 length: 16 residues. Germline V gives CDR1 GTSNPN, CDR2 SVGIG (reference sequence). CDR3 in DNA: TGTGCCTGGAGTGTTCCATCAAGGGTTAGCAAAAACATTCAGTACTTC. Protein: CAWSVPSRVSKNIQYF.

The V call is TRBV9, the J call TRBJ2-2; 9 positions agree with TRBD2. The CDR3 loop spans 16 amino acids. Trimming cost V 6 bases and J 1 base; bases outside gene matches: 7. Germline V gene lookup returns CDR1 SGDLS and CDR2 YYNGEE. CDR3 region: CASTPTSGLNTGELFF. The DNA of the CDR3 is TGTGCCAGCACCCCGACTAGCGGTTTGAACACCGGGGAGCTGTTTTTT.